This record concerns one TCR beta chain sequence. V was pared by 2 bases and J by 5 bases, with 19 bases between. The CDR3 is 17 residues long. CDR1 MGHRA and CDR2 YSYEKL come from the germline V gene. Seattle's cohort entered during active infection and was followed longitudinally. This sample stems from a study of blood T cell repertoires in COVID-19. About the study: The analysed material was cDNA or gDNA that came from T cells, B-cell-depleted T cells, or PBMCs.

Authors' processing steps: The authors estimated nucleated cell counts from reference gene primer amplification. The assay was immunoSEQ multiplex PCR, and TCRdb's table has in-frame clones only and misses some. V, J and clone size reflect that table, while D and trimming were determined from the DNA. Here the sample spans 150,000 to 250,000 clones, about 93% being singletons. Sequences were obtained from peripheral blood. V usage is TRBV4-1 and J usage is TRBJ2-1; D is possibly TRBD2 (8 bases). The sequence was obtained from a man between 25 and 39 years old with COVID-19, enrolled during active disease. CDR3 bases: TGCGCCAGCAGCCAATCCCCGGGAGGGGGCGGCCACAATGAGCAGTTCTTC. Protein sequence: CASSQSPGGGGHNEQFF.